This T cell receptor beta chain was profiled in a study of shared clonotypes between healthy human individuals (TCRdb year 2020). Looking at the study overall: Two women and a few men aged 18 to 49 years were included in the cohort. Per donor, three plates each were used for CD4 naive and CD4 memory, two for CD8 naive, and one for CD8 memory. To estimate repertoire size and how much clonotypes are shared between individuals, the study performed deep sequencing of blood TCR repertoires from a handful of healthy adults. To increase sequencing depth and limit assay-specific biases, TCR repertoire library preparation and sequencing were carried out by different laboratories using diverse techniques. Per donor, leukapheresis produced somewhere between about 0.9 and 9 billion PBMCs.

V loses 4 bases, J loses 3 bases, and the germline ends lie 15 bases apart. For CDR1 and CDR2, the germline V gene lists MRHNA and SNTAGT. Measured from the cysteine to the phenylalanine, the CDR3 is 16 residues long. Solely the CDR3 DNA is kept, with 48 bases framed from the first base. Remarks on this clone: Its specific antigen is unknown. Base-call qualities are not available, and no considerably larger clone is one nucleotide away.

TCR CDR3 regions were amplified from genomic DNA by multiplex PCR using the deep immunoSEQ assay. For each cell subset, the extracted genomic DNA was distributed evenly across all wells of several immunoSEQ 96-well plates, and each plate served as one replicate. For sorted subsets, about 200 ng genomic DNA, equal to about 30,000 T cell genomes, was loaded into each replicate PCR. Purified libraries were quantified with a Qubit 3.0 fluorometer, sized on a Bioanalyzer 2100, and re-quantified with the KAPA Library Quantification kit. Every immunoSEQ 96-well plate was sequenced on a separate single-read 150-cycle Illumina NextSeq 550 flow cell. The authors' pipeline ran thus. Because the immunoSEQ output held only junctional sequences and lacked quality scores, the filtering could not match the filtering applied to full-length reads. To assign V/J genes and CDR3, sequences were annotated against IMGT germline references using PyIR, a Python wrapper for IgBLAST v1.9. Reads with weak V/J assignments (E-value above 1e-6), missing CDR3, stop codons, out-of-frame junctions, or ambiguous translated residues were removed. V3J clonotypes were defined by identical inferred V gene, J gene, and CDR3 amino acid sequence. The percentage overlap between two repertoires was calculated by dividing the number of shared unique clonotypes by the size of the smaller repertoire. Repertoire richness was assessed with RTK rarefaction, the Chao1 estimator, and Recon v2.1 estimates of unobserved clonotypes. Generation probabilities were computed with OLGA for all TCRbeta clonotypes obtained by the gDNA method from a handful of donors. Drawn from immuneACCESS, this table holds only the in-frame rearrangements with V and J called that TCRdb kept. Clones are partly lost; checked studies trace under half to an unresolved V gene and leave the rest unexplained. The DNA was the basis for D and trimming; V, J and clone size are from that table. This sample is represented by over 1.5 million clones; 98% of them were singletons. The top ten hold around 0.47% of the sample.

The donors were healthy, HIV-negative adults with no recently reported acute infections or vaccinations. All donors were Caucasian adults living in Nashville, Tennessee, USA. CD4+ T cells were enriched through magnetic negative selection, after which naive cells were positively selected on CD45RA and the remaining negative fraction served as the memory subset. After blood collection by leukapheresis, PBMCs were isolated using Ficoll-Histopaque density gradient centrifugation and then cryopreserved in the vapor phase of liquid nitrogen. Purity and quantity of every magnetically sorted T cell population were checked by analytical flow cytometry. Genomic DNA was isolated from each sorted fraction and quantified by UV absorbance on a Nanodrop 2000c. What the authors observed across the whole study: Even with the large sequencing depth, rarefaction of the sorted-subset datasets indicated that sequencing was incomplete. Larger estimated clonotype richness was generally found for naive subsets than for memory subsets. Because the study included only a small number of donors, the genetic and exposure-history diversity represented was limited. Across several donors, 5% to 6% of naive CD4, approximately 3.6% of naive CD8, around 2.5% of memory CD4, and roughly 0.41% of memory CD8 clonotypes were shared. Compared with non-shared clonotypes, clonotypes shared by all four sorted-subset donors had higher generation probabilities. Pairwise subsampling led to the expectation that sequencing depth would affect the degree of clonotype sharing among donors. Sampling was limited to blood, and TCR repertoires in tissue likely differ from TCR repertoires in blood.

The clonotype comes from a man in his thirties or forties in good health. Sequenced material: naive CD4+ T cells sorted from blood. The cell subset or site label here, explained by the study, means: CD45RA+ positively selected. The rearrangement combines TRBV6-4 with TRBJ2-2; the D segment could be TRBD2, given 6 matching bases. The CDR3 region: CASSAYSGAHTGELFF. The DNA reads as follows: TGTGCCAGCAGTGCTTATTCGGGAGCCCACACCGGGGAGCTGTTTTTT.